This T cell receptor (beta chain) was retrieved from a study of T cell responses to AZD1222 COVID-19 vaccine (dated by TCRdb to the early 2020s). About the investigation overall: TCR sequencing was performed for over 230 trial participants, of whom 200 to 220 were given two doses of AZD1222 and approximately 25 were given two doses of MenACWY control vaccine. Trial participants were enrolled by age into 18-55, 56-69 and 70-plus year subgroups, with roughly 160, 29 and 62 TCR-sequenced participants respectively. The paper as a whole reports these results and caveats: After two AZD1222 doses, both the breadth and the depth of spike-specific TCRs were significantly higher than at day 0 and than in MenACWY recipients. In the small 56-69-year group, the increase in depth fell short of significance, most likely because of low power. Vaccine-associated CD4 TCRs spanned the whole spike protein, with dominant responses in regions 160-218 and 743-854. Participants were mostly white British and included more females than males, and it was suggested by the authors that clonal diversity may have been underestimated. Conclusions about previously exposed vaccinees are limited because only a handful of AZD1222 recipients were SARS-CoV-2 seropositive at baseline. Nearly half of unique spike-specific TCRs reportedly recognized epitopes outside regions mutated in the B.1.351 and B.1.1.7 variants. Because no day 14 peak-response samples were available, repertoires were characterized only after the peak T cell response.

With respect to this clone: The clone's antigen remains unknown. No quality values exist for individual bases; no much larger clone is one base distant.

In the paper's terms, the time point label means: about 28 days (+/-7) after the second vaccine dose. Because spike-specific TCR depth and breadth did not differ between the two schedules, AZD1222 recipients who got a second dose at roughly 4 weeks were pooled with those who got a second dose at roughly 12 weeks. Samples from vaccinated people were obtained from the UK trials COV001 and COV002, which included a single-blind randomized controlled phase 2/3 trial of AZD1222 (ChAdOx1 nCoV-19) in healthy adults. Trial participant PBMC samples were collected at day 0 and day 28 after the second dose for TCRbeta chain sequencing. The CDR3 regions of human TCRbeta chains were analyzed by immunosequencing. Processing in the source paper ran as follows. Repertoire TCRs were matched against a reference library of SARS-CoV-2-specific TCRs generated with the MIRA antigen-specificity platform. Breadth was defined as the fraction of unique TCRs that were SARS-CoV-2-associated. Depth was defined as the fraction of total T cells that were SARS-CoV-2-associated. Using the MIRA data, every spike-specific TCR was mapped to the spike region that the TCR reacted to and assigned to either a CD4 or a CD8 class. Log10-transformed breadth and depth values were compared by one-way ANOVA with Sidak's multiple comparisons tests. This is the immuneACCESS table as TCRdb keeps it, with only in-frame sequences that have V and J called. A part of the clones is gone; compared with another copy, unresolved V genes explain less than half, and the rest is unexplained. The DNA gave D and trimming, while V, J and clone size come from that table. For this sample there are under 110,000 clones; around 91% appear just once. The top ten clonotypes cover 8% of the sample.

CDR1 is given as MGHDK and CDR2 as SYGVNS, both from the germline V gene. From cysteine to phenylalanine, the CDR3 is 16 amino acids long. Only the CDR3 DNA stays, 48 bases, in frame from base 1. V and J lose 0 bases and 5 bases, and a span of 16 bases separates them. The sample here was peripheral blood, taken 28 days after the second AZD1222 dose. The receptor's source is an adult who received the AZD1222 COVID-19 vaccine. The rearranged segments are TRBV25-1 and TRBJ1-2, with the identity of the D gene unclear. The CDR3: CASSEYHGSALYGYTF. The bases are TGTGCCAGCAGTGAATATCACGGGTCTGCCCTATATGGCTACACCTTC.